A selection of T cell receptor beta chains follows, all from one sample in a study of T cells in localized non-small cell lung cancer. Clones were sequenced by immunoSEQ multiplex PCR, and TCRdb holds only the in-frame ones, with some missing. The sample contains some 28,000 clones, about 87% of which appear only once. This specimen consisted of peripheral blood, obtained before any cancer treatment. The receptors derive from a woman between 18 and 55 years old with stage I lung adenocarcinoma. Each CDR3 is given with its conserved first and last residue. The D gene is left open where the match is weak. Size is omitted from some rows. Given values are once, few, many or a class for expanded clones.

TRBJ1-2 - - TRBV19 CASSPDRLNYGYTF TGTGCCAGTAGCCCGGACAGACTTAACTATGGCTACACCTTC
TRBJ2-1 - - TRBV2 CASSEDRMGEQFF TGTGCCAGCAGTGAAGATCGGATGGGTGAGCAGTTCTTC
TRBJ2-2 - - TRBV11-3 CASSPGPYTGELFF TGTGCCAGCAGCCCAGGGCCATACACCGGGGAGCTGTTTTTT
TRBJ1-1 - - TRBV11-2 CASSKEDTEAFF TGTGCCAGCAGCAAAGAGGACACTGAAGCTTTCTTT
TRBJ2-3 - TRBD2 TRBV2 CASSLAGVRTDTQYF TGTGCCAGCAGTTTAGCGGGGGTTCGCACAGATACGCAGTATTTT
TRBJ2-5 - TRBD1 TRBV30 CAWSPLQGAWTQYF TGTGCCTGGAGTCCCCTACAGGGGGCCTGGACCCAGTACTTC
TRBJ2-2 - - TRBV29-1 CSVEDLSGTNTGELFF TGCAGCGTTGAAGATCTGAGCGGTACGAACACCGGGGAGCTGTTTTTT
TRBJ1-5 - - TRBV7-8 CASSLPFGNQPQHF TGTGCCAGCAGCTTACCATTTGGGAATCAGCCCCAGCATTTT
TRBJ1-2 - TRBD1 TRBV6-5 CASSLQGGYGYTF TGTGCCAGCAGTCTACAGGGGGGGTATGGCTACACCTTC
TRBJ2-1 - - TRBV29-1 CSVDSPPSGEQFF TGCAGCGTTGACTCCCCCCCCAGTGGTGAGCAGTTCTTC
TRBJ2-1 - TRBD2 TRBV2 CASSGTSGSHNEQFF TGTGCCAGCAGCGGGACTAGCGGGAGTCACAATGAGCAGTTCTTC
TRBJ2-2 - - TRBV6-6 CASSYNTGELFF TGTGCCAGCAGTTACAACACCGGGGAGCTGTTTTTT
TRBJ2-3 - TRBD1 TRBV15 CATSRDNRGLTDTQYF TGTGCCACCAGCAGAGATAACAGGGGATTAACAGATACGCAGTATTTT
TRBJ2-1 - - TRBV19 CASRDNWRNEQFF TGTGCCAGTAGGGACAACTGGAGGAATGAGCAGTTCTTC
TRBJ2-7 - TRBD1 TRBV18 CASSLRDRIHEQYF TGTGCCAGCTCACTCCGGGACAGGATTCACGAGCAGTACTTC
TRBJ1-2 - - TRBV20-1 CSTGGIYGYTF TGCAGTACCGGGGGAATCTATGGCTACACCTTC
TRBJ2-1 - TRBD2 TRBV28 CASSSPRAGTSGMHEQFF TGTGCCAGCAGTTCCCCCCGGGCCGGGACTAGCGGGATGCATGAGCAGTTCTTC
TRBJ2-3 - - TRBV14 CASSQNIADTQYF TGTGCCAGCAGCCAAAATATCGCAGATACGCAGTATTTT
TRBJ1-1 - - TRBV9 CASSLQPLDRSEAFF TGTGCCAGCAGCCTACAACCTCTGGACAGATCTGAAGCTTTCTTT
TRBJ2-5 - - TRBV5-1 CASSLAAGGGETQYF TGCGCCAGCAGCTTGGCCGCTGGGGGAGGCGAGACCCAGTACTTC
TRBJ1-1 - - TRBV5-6 CASSLVEGTEAFF TGTGCCAGCAGCTTGGTAGAGGGGACTGAAGCTTTCTTT
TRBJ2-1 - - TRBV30 CAWKNNEQFF TGTGCCTGGAAGAACAATGAGCAGTTCTTC
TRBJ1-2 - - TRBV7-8 CASRPAGHGYTF TGTGCCAGCAGACCTGCGGGCCATGGCTACACCTTC
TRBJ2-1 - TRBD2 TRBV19 CASSSLAGRWGNEQFF TGTGCCAGTAGTAGCCTAGCGGGAAGGTGGGGCAATGAGCAGTTCTTC
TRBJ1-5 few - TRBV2 CASRRFDQPQHF TGTGCCAGCCGGAGATTCGATCAGCCCCAGCATTTT
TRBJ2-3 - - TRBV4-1 CASSQDQRKDTQYF TGCGCCAGCAGCCAAGATCAGCGGAAAGATACGCAGTATTTT
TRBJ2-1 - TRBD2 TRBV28 CASPPGTSGRRSYNEQFF TGTGCCAGCCCACCGGGGACTAGCGGGAGGAGATCCTACAATGAGCAGTTCTTC
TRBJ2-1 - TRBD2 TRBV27 CASTPSLAGGGNEQFF TGTGCCAGCACCCCCTCCCTAGCGGGAGGGGGGAATGAGCAGTTCTTC
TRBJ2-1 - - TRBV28 CASSLPQGNEQFF TGTGCCAGCAGTTTACCACAGGGCAATGAGCAGTTCTTC
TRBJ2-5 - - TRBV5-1 CASSLGHVQETQYF TGCGCCAGCAGCCTAGGACACGTCCAAGAGACCCAGTACTTC
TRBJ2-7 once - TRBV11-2 CASSPIRRRGFYEQYF TGTGCCAGCAGCCCGATTAGGCGACGGGGGTTCTACGAGCAGTACTTC
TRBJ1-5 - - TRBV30 CAWSKGGSSYNQPQHF TGTGCCTGGAGTAAAGGGGGGTCTTCATACAATCAGCCCCAGCATTTT
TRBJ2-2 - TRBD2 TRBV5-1 CASSRISGRLDTGELFF TGCGCCAGCAGCCGCATTAGCGGGAGGCTGGACACCGGGGAGCTGTTTTTT
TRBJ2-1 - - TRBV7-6 CASSLGGPYNEQFF TGTGCCAGCAGCTTAGGGGGACCCTACAATGAGCAGTTCTTC
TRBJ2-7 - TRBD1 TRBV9 CASSVTPEQGYEQYF TGTGCCAGCAGCGTGACGCCGGAACAGGGGTACGAGCAGTACTTC
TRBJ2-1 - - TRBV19 CASSIASGFGGGNEQFF TGTGCCAGTAGTATAGCCAGTGGTTTTGGGGGAGGCAATGAGCAGTTCTTC
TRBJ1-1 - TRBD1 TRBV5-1 CASSRDRGPNTEAFF TGCGCCAGCAGCAGGGACAGGGGGCCGAACACTGAAGCTTTCTTT
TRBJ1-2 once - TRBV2 CASSEQGYGYTF TGTGCCAGCAGTGAGCAGGGCTATGGCTACACCTTC
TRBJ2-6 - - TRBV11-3 CASSTHREDLPDSGANVLTF TGTGCCAGCAGCACCCACAGGGAGGATCTCCCGGATTCTGGGGCCAACGTCCTGACTTTC
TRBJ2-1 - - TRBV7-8 CASSSKSGSEQFF TGTGCCAGCAGCTCAAAGTCCGGGTCTGAGCAGTTCTTC
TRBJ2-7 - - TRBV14 CASSQLRDTRSSYEQYF TGTGCCAGCAGCCAACTCCGGGACACCCGGAGCTCCTACGAGCAGTACTTC
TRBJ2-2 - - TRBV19 CASSIGGGAGELFF TGTGCCAGTAGTATTGGTGGGGGTGCCGGGGAGCTGTTTTTT
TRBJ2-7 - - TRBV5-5 CASSLTYEQYF TGTGCCAGCAGCCTGACCTACGAGCAGTACTTC
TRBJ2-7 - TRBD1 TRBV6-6 CASSLTGDEQYF TGTGCCAGCAGCCTGACAGGGGACGAGCAGTACTTC
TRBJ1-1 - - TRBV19 CASSPIPGPPGVFF TGTGCCAGTAGTCCAATCCCAGGGCCTCCGGGGGTTTTCTTT
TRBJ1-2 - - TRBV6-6 CASSYSTGLGYTF TGTGCCAGCAGTTACTCGACGGGTTTAGGCTACACCTTC
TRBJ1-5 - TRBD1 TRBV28 CASSLNRGPLVNQPQHF TGTGCCAGCAGTTTGAACAGGGGTCCCCTTGTCAATCAGCCCCAGCATTTT
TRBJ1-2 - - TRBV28 CASSLTEGVNYGYTF TGTGCCAGCAGTCTGACTGAGGGGGTGAACTATGGCTACACCTTC
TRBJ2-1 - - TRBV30 CAWSDQLPNEQFF TGTGCCTGGAGTGATCAACTGCCTAATGAGCAGTTCTTC
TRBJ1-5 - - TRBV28 CASSWGKRGNQPQHF TGTGCCAGCAGTTGGGGGAAAAGGGGCAATCAGCCCCAGCATTTT